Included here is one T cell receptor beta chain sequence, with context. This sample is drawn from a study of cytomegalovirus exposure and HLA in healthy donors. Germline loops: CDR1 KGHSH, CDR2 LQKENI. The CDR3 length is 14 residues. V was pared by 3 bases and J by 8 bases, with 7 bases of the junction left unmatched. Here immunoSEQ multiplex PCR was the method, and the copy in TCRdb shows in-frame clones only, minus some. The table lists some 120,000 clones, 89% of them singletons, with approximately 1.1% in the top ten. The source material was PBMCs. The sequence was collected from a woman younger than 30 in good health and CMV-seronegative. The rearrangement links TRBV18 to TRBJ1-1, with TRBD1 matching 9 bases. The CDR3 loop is CASSPETGTGEAFF. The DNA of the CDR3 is TGTGCCAGCTCACCCGAAACCGGGACAGGGGAAGCTTTCTTT.